The sequence of this TCR beta chain was determined in a study of TIL therapy for anti-PD-1-resistant metastatic lung cancer. The time point denotes: pre-treatment sample, taken before nivolumab and TIL therapy. As concerns this clone: The target antigen is unknown.

Study-wide results and limits: Patients were highly selected, enriched for treatment-naive, never-smoker and oncogene-addicted cases.

Sequencing used immunoSEQ v3. Produced via immunoSEQ multiplex PCR; TCRdb's table is partial and in-frame only. The data contain about 36,000 clones, about 73% of them singletons. The sequencing used blood, collected at baseline. The receptor's source is a person between 30 and 79 years old with non-small cell lung cancer.

The CDR3, as DNA: TGCAGCGTTGAGTGGTCAGGAGATATCTCTGGGGCCAACGTCCTGACTTTC. Its translation: CSVEWSGDISGANVLTF. V gene TRBV29-1 combines with J gene TRBJ2-6; D not certain. CDR1 is SQVTM, CDR2 ANQGSEA, per germline. The V end lost 3 bases, the J end lost 0 bases, and 15 bases lay between the germline ends. CDR3 size: 17 residues.